This TCR beta chain comes out of a study of T cell changes during pregnancy in multiple sclerosis. The data were produced by immunoSEQ multiplex PCR, yet TCRdb's version contains in-frame clones alone and is incomplete. The repertoire consists of some 60,000 clones, with over 90% occurring once and the leading ten covering approximately 0.85%. Germline V CDR1 and CDR2: SGHKS, YYEKEE (reference sequence). Losses at the gene ends were 3 bases for V and 1 base for J; bases not matched to a gene: 1. The CDR3 contains 14 residues. The sequence was collected from a female donor with multiple sclerosis, enrolled in a pregnancy study. The chain uses TRBV5-5 and TRBJ1-1; 9 nucleotides align to TRBD1. Here the sequenced sample was peripheral blood, taken in the first trimester of pregnancy. CDR3 DNA: TGTGCCAGCAGCTCACAGGGGGCGAACACTGAAGCTTTCTTT. Translation: CASSSQGANTEAFF.